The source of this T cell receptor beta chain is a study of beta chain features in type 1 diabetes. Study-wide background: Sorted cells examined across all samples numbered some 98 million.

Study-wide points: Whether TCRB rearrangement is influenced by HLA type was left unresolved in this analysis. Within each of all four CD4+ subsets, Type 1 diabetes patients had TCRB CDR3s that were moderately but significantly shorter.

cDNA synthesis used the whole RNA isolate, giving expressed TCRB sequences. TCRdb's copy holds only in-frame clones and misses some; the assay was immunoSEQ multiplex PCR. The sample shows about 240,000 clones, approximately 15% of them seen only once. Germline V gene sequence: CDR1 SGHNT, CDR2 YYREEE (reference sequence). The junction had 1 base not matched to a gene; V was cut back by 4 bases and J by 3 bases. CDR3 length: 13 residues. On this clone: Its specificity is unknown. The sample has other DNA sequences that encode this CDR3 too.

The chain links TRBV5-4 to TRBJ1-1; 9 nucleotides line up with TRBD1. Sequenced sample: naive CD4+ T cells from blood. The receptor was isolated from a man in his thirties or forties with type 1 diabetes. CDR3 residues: CASSRDRDTEAFF. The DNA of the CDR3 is TGTGCCAGCAGCCGGGACAGGGACACTGAAGCTTTCTTT.